The T cell receptor beta chain under discussion was sequenced for a study of cytomegalovirus exposure and HLA in healthy donors. Amplification used 60 Vbeta primers and 13 Jbeta primers. The repertoire was sequenced with immunoSEQ multiplex PCR; TCRdb's copy has only in-frame clones and lacks some. The listing records around 53,000 clones. Findings and limits, study-wide: Prediction of most subjects' HLA-A and HLA-B alleles by TCR beta sequences was reportedly accurate. Upon later analysis, HLA-associated TCR beta chains proved more clonally expanded than other, equally common chains. Previously analyzed data showed that most TCR beta V segments were productive at a frequency of about 87% or about 30%. It was only CMV serostatus that was available as immune exposure information.

The germline V gene encodes CDR1 SGHNT and CDR2 YENEEA. The V gene lost 5 bases and the J gene lost 5 bases, with 20 bases spanning the gap. This CDR3 has 16 residues. Turning to this clone: The antigen remains undetermined.

J is TRBJ2-3 and V is TRBV11-3; no clear D gene. The TCR sequence derives from a woman aged 25 to 39 in good health and CMV-seropositive. Sequencing was performed on PBMCs. The CDR3 sequence is CASSPRLQTNRDTQYF. The CDR3 DNA reads TGTGCCAGCAGCCCTAGGCTCCAAACAAACCGAGATACGCAGTATTTT.